Listed below are T cell receptor beta chains from one sample, sequenced in a study of T-cell reconstitution after alpha-beta-depleted transplantation in children. One entry per CDR3 protein, called by TCRdb with MiXCR from the PCR reads. The profile covers 200,000 to 300,000 distinct CDR3 sequences, with around 25% appearing a single time and 2.6% taken by the ten largest. This material consisted of PBMCs, taken before TCRalphabeta/CD19-depleted stem cell transplant. The receptors originated from a girl aged 2-10 years with Fanconi anemia, due to receive a stem cell transplant. The CDR3 runs from the conserved cysteine through the conserved F or W. The D gene is left open where the match is weak. Clone sizes are given selectively: once, few, many, or a class where the clone is expanded.

d_call,clone_size,v_call,j_call,cdr3_aa,cdr3_nt
.,many,TRBV5-6,TRBJ2-7,CASSTRAWEQYF,TGTGCCAGCAGCACACGAGCCTGGGAGCAGTACTTC
.,.,TRBV20-1,TRBJ2-1,CSASDGGYYNEQFF,TGCAGTGCTAGTGACGGGGGTTACTACAATGAGCAGTTCTTC
.,many,TRBV29-1,TRBJ2-1,CSVGRPGPRLFF,TGCAGCGTGGGACGACCGGGACCACGCCTATTCTTC
.,.,TRBV4-2,TRBJ2-3,CASSQEALATDTQYF,TGTGCCAGCAGCCAAGAAGCACTAGCCACAGATACGCAGTATTTT
.,many,TRBV25-1,TRBJ2-1,CASSDHRTSFYNEQFF,TGTGCCAGCAGTGATCACAGAACTTCTTTCTACAATGAGCAGTTCTTC
TRBD2,.,TRBV18,TRBJ2-7,CASSPRSASGISYEQYF,TGTGCCAGCTCACCACGCAGCGCTAGCGGGATCTCCTACGAGCAGTACTTC
TRBD1,many,TRBV29-1,TRBJ2-1,CSVRDTYRGGEQFF,TGCAGCGTTCGAGACACATACAGGGGTGGTGAGCAGTTCTTC
TRBD2,.,TRBV6-5,TRBJ2-1,CASSYSPAGGGNEQFF,TGTGCCAGCAGTTACTCCCCAGCGGGAGGAGGGAATGAGCAGTTCTTC
.,many,TRBV11-3,TRBJ2-1,CASSLEGLADNEQFF,TGTGCCAGCAGCTTAGAGGGGTTAGCGGACAATGAGCAGTTCTTC
.,few,TRBV29-1,TRBJ2-7,CSVAGQTNTNYEQYF,TGCAGCGTCGCGGGACAGACTAACACCAACTACGAGCAGTACTTC
.,.,TRBV15,TRBJ2-3,CATNRQYF,TGTGCCACCAATCGCCAGTATTTT
.,.,TRBV20-1,TRBJ1-2,CSASKGDWYYGYTF,TGCAGTGCTAGTAAAGGGGATTGGTACTATGGCTACACCTTC
TRBD2,many,TRBV29-1,TRBJ2-1,CSVAPRLAGYDEQFF,TGCAGCGTTGCCCCTAGACTAGCGGGCTATGATGAGCAGTTCTTC
.,.,TRBV29-1,TRBJ2-1,CSVTHTMSPYNEQFF,TGCAGCGTCACTCACACTATGTCTCCCTACAATGAGCAGTTCTTC
.,.,TRBV7-5,TRBJ2-7,CISVPARRTSYEQYF,.
TRBD1,many,TRBV29-1,TRBJ2-7,CSVWQGVSYEQYF,TGCAGCGTTTGGCAGGGGGTCTCCTACGAGCAGTACTTC
TRBD2,few,TRBV29-1,TRBJ2-7,CSVGLAGEYEQYF,TGCAGCGTTGGGCTAGCGGGGGAATACGAGCAGTACTTC
TRBD2,few,TRBV12-3/TRBV12-4,TRBJ2-4,CASSSRLAGGLVIQYF,TGTGCCAGCAGTTCGCGACTAGCGGGAGGGTTGGTCATTCAGTACTTC
.,many,TRBV6-5,TRBJ1-5,CASSNREYGNQPQHF,TGTGCCAGCAGTAACAGGGAGTATGGCAATCAGCCCCAGCATTTT
.,.,TRBV15,TRBJ2-7,CATSRIPPSSYEQYF,TGTGCCACCAGCAGAATTCCCCCCAGCTCCTACGAGCAGTACTTC
.,.,TRBV29-1,TRBJ2-5,CSARGRDPTETQYF,TGCAGCGCCCGAGGTCGGGATCCAACTGAGACCCAGTACTTC
TRBD2,few,TRBV12-3/TRBV12-4,TRBJ2-3,CASSVLAGNTDTQYF,TGTGCCAGCAGTGTACTAGCGGGGAACACAGATACGCAGTATTTT
TRBD2,many,TRBV7-9,TRBJ2-3,CASSLARTSGRSTTDTQYF,TGTGCCAGCAGCTTAGCCCGGACTAGCGGGAGGTCGACAACAGATACGCAGTATTTT
TRBD2,many,TRBV20-1,TRBJ2-3,CSATGLAGVPDTQYF,TGCAGTGCGACGGGACTAGCGGGGGTTCCAGATACGCAGTATTTT
TRBD1,few,TRBV18,TRBJ1-2,CASSPLTGTVYGYTF,TGTGCCAGCTCACCGCTAACCGGGACAGTATATGGCTACACCTTC
.,.,TRBV5-1,TRBJ2-5,CASSFLGQLPRETQYF,TGCGCCAGCAGCTTCTTGGGCCAGCTTCCCCGGGAGACCCAGTACTTC
TRBD2,.,TRBV7-2,TRBJ2-7,CASSLAQRGGEQYF,TGTGCCAGCAGCTTAGCGCAGCGGGGGGGCGAGCAGTACTTC
.,many,TRBV5-1,TRBJ2-3,CASSLYFADTQYF,TGCGCCAGCAGCTTGTACTTCGCAGATACGCAGTATTTT
.,many,TRBV20-1,TRBJ2-5,CSARVQTQYF,TGCAGTGCTAGAGTCCAGACCCAGTACTTC
TRBD2,.,TRBV28,TRBJ2-7,CASIKGRGGLGEQYF,TGTGCCAGTATAAAAGGGCGGGGGGGCCTAGGGGAGCAGTACTTC
.,few,TRBV20-1,TRBJ2-1,CSALHQPNKFF,TGCAGTGCCCTACACCAGCCCAACAAGTTCTTC
TRBD2,many,TRBV12-3/TRBV12-4,TRBJ2-5,CASSFREGRETQYF,TGTGCCAGCAGTTTTCGGGAGGGCCGGGAGACCCAGTACTTC
.,.,TRBV12-3/TRBV12-4,TRBJ2-7,CASNLATNLGINHNTENYEQYF,TGTGCCAGCAATTTAGCGACAAATTTAGGGATAAACCACAATACAGAAAACTACGAGCAGTACTTC
.,.,TRBV6-5,TRBJ2-3,CASSLGRSGTDTQYF,TGTGCCAGCAGCTTAGGCCGCTCCGGCACAGATACGCAGTATTTT
.,many,TRBV20-1,TRBJ2-7,CSATPGKGSYEQYF,TGCAGTGCTACCCCGGGGAAAGGTTCCTACGAGCAGTACTTC
.,.,TRBV20-1,TRBJ2-1,CSARDLGRGERSYNEQFF,TGCAGTGCTAGAGATCTGGGCAGGGGAGAAAGGTCCTACAATGAGCAGTTCTTC
.,many,TRBV20-1,TRBJ2-7,CSARVTGREQYF,TGCAGTGCTAGAGTCACAGGGCGCGAGCAGTACTTC
.,many,TRBV28,TRBJ2-7,CASSFSEVLEQYF,TGTGCCAGCAGTTTTTCGGAGGTGCTCGAGCAGTACTTC
.,.,TRBV20-1,TRBJ2-3,CSASRIRQTTDTQYF,TGCAGTGCTAGCAGGATCCGACAGACCACAGATACGCAGTATTTT
.,.,TRBV20-1,TRBJ2-1,CSATLETAYNEQFF,TGCAGTGCTACCCTAGAGACAGCATACAATGAGCAGTTCTTC
.,.,TRBV6-4,TRBJ1-2,CASSDPSLTGGLYYGYTF,TGTGCCAGCAGTGACCCATCCTTGACAGGCGGTCTTTACTATGGCTACACCTTC
.,many,TRBV10-3,TRBJ2-5,CAIGAPARTQETLYF,TGTGCCATAGGGGCTCCCGCCAGGACCCAAGAGACCCTGTACTTC
TRBD2,few,TRBV7-3,TRBJ2-3,CASSLTGGSDTQYF,TGTGCCAGCAGCTTAACGGGAGGGTCAGATACGCAGTATTTT
TRBD1,many,TRBV10-3,TRBJ2-7,CAISETGGSYEQYF,TGTGCCATCAGTGAGACAGGGGGCTCCTACGAGCAGTACTTC
TRBD2,few,TRBV29-1,TRBJ2-7,CSVEKQRGSYEQYF,TGCAGCGTTGAGAAACAGCGGGGGTCCTACGAGCAGTACTTC
.,.,TRBV10-3,TRBJ2-5,CATRTSQETQYF,TGTGCCACCCGGACAAGCCAAGAGACCCAGTACTTC